This TCR beta chain was captured by sequencing in a study of blood T cell repertoires in COVID-19. About the research overall: The samples span acute and convalescent COVID-19 from the United States, Italy and Spain. From T cells, B-cell-depleted T cells, or PBMCs came the material, which was cDNA or gDNA.

Under the authors' procedure: Nucleated cell number was recorded as an estimate derived from reference gene primer amplification. Profiled with immunoSEQ multiplex PCR; TCRdb holds only in-frame clones, not every one. V, J and clone size are taken as reported in that table, and D and trimming were inferred from the DNA itself. The data show approximately 140,000 clones, around nine tenths seen once. Germline CDR1 reads SGHVS; CDR2 reads FQNEAQ. Between the trimmed V and J ends, which lost 3 bases and 0 bases, there was a span of 11 bases. There are 15 residues in the CDR3. The sequencing input was peripheral blood. The V call is TRBV7-8, the J call TRBJ1-1, with D possibly being TRBD1 (6 bases). The sequence was obtained from a man in his forties or fifties with active or convalescent COVID-19. The chain's CDR3 is CASSFSTGMNTEAFF. The CDR3 DNA sequence: TGTGCCAGCAGCTTTTCCACAGGGATGAACACTGAAGCTTTCTTT. Full variable domain (missing parts from reference TRBV7-8 and TRBJ1-1): GAGVSQSPRYKVAKRGQDVALRCDPISGHVSLFWYQQALGQGPEFLTYFQNEAQLDKSGLPSDRFFAERPEGSVSTLKIQRTQQEDSAVYLCASSFSTGMNTEAFFGQGTRLTVV.